This T cell receptor (beta chain) stems from a study of human T cells and chemical hapten exposure. Unique molecular identifiers were attached to individual cDNA molecules within the library. As originally analysed: With a range of about 23,224 to 700,000, the median per sample was roughly 95,000 TCRs. TCRdb used MiXCR to reprocess the RACE reads, holding one entry per CDR3 protein. None of the V and J calls come from the authors' own analysis; TCRdb made them. This table holds about 380,000 distinct CDR3 sequences, nearly 5% found once. Noted time point: patch test 1, 2 weeks after DPC sensitization. Treatment given: therapeutic diphenylcyclopropenone sensitization with weekly scalp DPC. Each donor was an alopecia patient between 18 and 70 years of age who qualified for DPC. This clonotype was found a few times. The input for sequencing was whole blood, taken in connection with sensitization to the hapten diphenylcyclopropenone (DPC). The sequence came from a woman between 45 and 60 years old with alopecia areata. Some clones in this sample may be carry-over from other donors' samples.

DNA for the CDR3: TGTGCCAGCAGCGTAGGACTAGCGGGCCCCCCGTACCAAGAGACCCAGTACTTC. Translating gives CASSVGLAGPPYQETQYF. This chain connects TRBV9 to TRBJ2-5; the match to TRBD2 covers 10 bases. There are 18 residues in the CDR3. Germline V gene lookup returns CDR1 SGDLS and CDR2 YYNGEE. V shed 0 bases, J shed 0 bases, and the junction held 8 bases outside the gene matches.